Listed below are T cell receptor beta chains from one sample, sequenced in a study of beta chain features in type 1 diabetes. Sequencing was performed with immunoSEQ multiplex PCR; in TCRdb, only in-frame clones are kept and a portion is missing. The profile shows around 650,000 clones, roughly 12% of them singletons. The source material was naive CD4+ T cells from blood. The receptor set was obtained from a man younger than 40 with type 1 diabetes. Each CDR3 is given with its conserved first and last residue. D genes are given only for firm matches. The size entry is marked missing in some rows and otherwise reads once, few, many or a size class.

V gene	clone size	D gene	J gene	CDR3 length	CDR3 DNA	CDR3 protein
TRBV18	few	TRBD1	TRBJ2-3	16	TGTGCCAGCTCTCGAAATCGGGGACAGAGCACAGATACGCAGTATTTT	CASSRNRGQSTDTQYF
TRBV4-1	-	-	TRBJ1-1	16	TGCGCCAGCAGCCAAGAGGATGCGGGTTTTGACACTGAAGCTTTCTTT	CASSQEDAGFDTEAFF
TRBV7-9	few	-	TRBJ2-7	15	TGTGCCAGCAGCTCTCTCACAGGGCCCTCCTACGAGCAGTACTTC	CASSSLTGPSYEQYF
TRBV7-3	few	-	TRBJ1-2	12	TGTGCCAGCAGCGCACAGGGTGATGGCTACACCTTC	CASSAQGDGYTF
TRBV30	few	-	TRBJ1-5	13	TGTGCCTGGAGTGTAACGGCCAATCAGCCCCAGCATTTT	CAWSVTANQPQHF
TRBV9	few	TRBD1	TRBJ1-1	15	TGTGCCAGCAGCGTACGGGACAGTCCTAACACTGAAGCTTTCTTT	CASSVRDSPNTEAFF
TRBV4-3	few	TRBD1	TRBJ2-1	15	TGCGCCAGCAGCCAAGAGGGACAGGGGTGGAATGAGCAGTTCTTC	CASSQEGQGWNEQFF
TRBV29-1	few	-	TRBJ2-5	11	TGCAGCACTCGGGGGCAGGAGACCCAGTACTTC	CSTRGQETQYF
TRBV23-1	-	-	TRBJ1-2	15	TGCGCCAGCAGTCACCCTCGCCAGCCTAGCTATGGCTACACCTTC	CASSHPRQPSYGYTF
TRBV7-2	-	-	TRBJ2-1	15	TGTGCCAGCAGCATCGGACCCAGCTCCTACAATGAGCAGTTCTTC	CASSIGPSSYNEQFF
TRBV10-3	few	TRBD1	TRBJ2-3	14	TGTGCCAGAGACGGGACAGAGCACACAGATACGCAGTATTTT	CARDGTEHTDTQYF
TRBV12-5	-	TRBD2	TRBJ2-1	15	TGTGCTAGTGGTTTAAGGACTAGCGGGGAGAATGAGCAGTTCTTC	CASGLRTSGENEQFF
TRBV30	few	-	TRBJ2-1	13	TGTGCCTGGGCTATCGAAAGATTGAATGAGCAGTTCTTC	CAWAIERLNEQFF
TRBV19	few	-	TRBJ2-7	14	TGTGCCAGTAGCCAGGGGACCAGCTCCTACGAGCAGTACTTC	CASSQGTSSYEQYF
TRBV4-3	few	TRBD1	TRBJ1-3	18	TGCGCCAGCAGCCAAGGGGGACAGGGGTATCGCTCTGGAAACACCATATATTTT	CASSQGGQGYRSGNTIYF
TRBV30	few	-	TRBJ1-2	13	TGTGCCTGGAGTCCGCAGGGGAACTATGGCTACACCTTC	CAWSPQGNYGYTF
TRBV27	-	-	TRBJ1-6	16	TGTGCCAGCAGTTTAGAAGGGTGGGGGGATAATTCACCCCTCCACTTT	CASSLEGWGDNSPLHF
TRBV10-3	-	-	TRBJ2-5	14	TGTGCCATCAGTGGACAGAGACCACAAGAGACCCAGTACTTC	CAISGQRPQETQYF
TRBV4-2	-	-	TRBJ2-1	14	TGTGCCAGCAGCCAAGGGCCGGGCCTCAATGAGCAGTTCTTC	CASSQGPGLNEQFF
TRBV7-2	few	-	TRBJ1-6	13	TGTGCCAGCAGCAGGGGAGGGACTCTCACCCTCCACTTT	CASSRGGTLTLHF
TRBV7-9	-	TRBD2	TRBJ2-1	18	TGTGCCAGCAGCTTAGGGGTCAGCGGGGCCCCGACCTACAATGAGCAGTTCTTC	CASSLGVSGAPTYNEQFF
TRBV25-1	few	-	TRBJ2-5	13	TGTGCCAGCACTTTCGGTCTAGCGGAGACCCAGTACTTC	CASTFGLAETQYF
TRBV5-4	-	TRBD1	TRBJ1-2	13	TGTGCCAGCAGCTTTGGGACAGGGAGGGAGAACACCTTC	CASSFGTGRENTF
TRBV5-6	-	-	TRBJ1-1	13	TGTGCCAGCATTCAAGCCGGGGGCACTGAAGCTTTCTTT	CASIQAGGTEAFF